This T cell receptor (beta chain) was obtained from a study of pediatric ulcerative colitis. V was clipped by 5 bases and J by 2 bases, with 1 base between them. The CDR3 length is 12 residues. Germline V gene lookup returns CDR1 SGHTA and CDR2 FQGNSA. This clone was recorded only once. Measured with immunoSEQ multiplex PCR; TCRdb has only the in-frame clones, and not every one. Seen here are 64,000 or so clones, around four fifths observed once, and the top ten hold roughly 5.2%. The clonotype was recovered from a boy aged 5-17 years with moderate ulcerative colitis. The gene calls are TRBV7-2 and TRBJ2-6; no clear D. Sequences were obtained from blood. CDR3 nucleotides: TGTGCCAGCAGCCCTGGGGCCAACGTCCTGACTTTC. The encoded protein is CASSPGANVLTF.